These 27 T cell receptor beta chains were all obtained from the same sample, sequenced in a study of blood T cell repertoires in COVID-19. Assay used: immunoSEQ multiplex PCR; TCRdb lists only in-frame clones, some missing. This table holds 80,000 to 95,000 clones, roughly nine tenths found once. Sequences were obtained from peripheral blood. Receptors were obtained from a woman aged 45-65 years with active or convalescent COVID-19.

The rearrangement links TRBV3-1 (or the pseudogene TRBV3-2) to TRBJ1-3; unclear D gene. The CDR3 length is 12 residues. V lost 5 bases, J lost 3 bases, and 5 bases lay in between. Looked up from germline, CDR1 is LGHDT and CDR2 is YNNKEL (reference sequence). The CDR3 loop is CASSGLGNTIYF. As DNA, the CDR3 is TGTGCCAGCAGCGGGCTTGGAAACACCATATATTTT.

The chain carries TRBV5-4 and TRBJ2-3; TRBD1 is a possible D gene (6 bases). Germline V gives CDR1 SGHNT, CDR2 YYREEE (reference sequence). The CDR3 has 15 amino acids. V was cut by 2 bases and J by 8 bases, with 18 bases left in between. The CDR3 region has the DNA TGTGCCAGCAGCTTCCGGACAGACGTCCGTGGTACGCAGTATTTT. Protein sequence: CASSFRTDVRGTQYF.

The chain links TRBV29-1 to TRBJ1-2; 8 bases agree with TRBD1. This CDR3 contains 12 residues. J lost 5 bases, V lost 7 bases, and 6 bases had no gene match. Germline-derived CDR1 and CDR2 are SQVTM and ANQGSEA. The CDR3 nucleotides are TGCAGCGCGGGGGACAGGAGATATGGCTACACCTTC. Translation: CSAGDRRYGYTF.

This clone was counted once. The chain employs TRBV2 and TRBJ2-7; tentatively, D is TRBD1 (6 bases). The germline V gene has CDR1 SNHLY and CDR2 FYNNEI. V was cut by 7 bases and J by 4 bases, with 8 bases left in between. CDR3 length equals 11 residues. The CDR3: CASTGEYEQYF. In DNA, the CDR3 is TGTGCCAGCACAGGGGAGTACGAGCAGTACTTC.

The chain carries TRBV7-8 and TRBJ1-1; unclear D gene. The CDR3 covers 15 residues. Germline CDR1 is SGHVS and CDR2 is FQNEAQ. Trimming took off 0 bases at V and 0 bases at J, with 8 bases between the two ends. The CDR3 nucleotides read TGTGCCAGCAGCTTAGCGAGGCCGATGAACACTGAAGCTTTCTTT. Translating it yields CASSLARPMNTEAFF.

The gene calls are TRBV4-2 and TRBJ2-3; D call uncertain. Trimming stripped 1 base from V and 0 bases from J, with 5 bases between. Per the germline V gene, CDR1 is LGHNA and CDR2 is YNFKEQ. The CDR3 spans 14 residues. CDR3 region: CASSQAQSTDTQYF. In DNA, the CDR3 is TGTGCCAGCAGCCAAGCCCAAAGCACAGATACGCAGTATTTT.

V and J are TRBV5-1 and TRBJ1-4; tentative D call: TRBD1 (5 bases). V lost 0 bases and J 3 bases, leaving 12 bases between the germline ends. The length of the CDR3 is 16 residues. CDR1 and CDR2 (germline): SGHRS, YFSETQ. CDR3 in amino acids: CASSLEGRGANEKLFF. CDR3 nucleotide sequence: TGCGCCAGCAGCTTGGAGGGTAGGGGCGCTAATGAAAAACTGTTTTTT. Using reference TRBV5-1 and TRBJ1-4 for the parts outside the CDR3, the full variable domain is KAGVTQTPRYLIKTRGQQVTLSCSPISGHRSVSWYQQTPGQGLQFLFEYFSETQRNKGNFPGRFSGRQFSNSRSEMNVSTLELGDSALYLCASSLEGRGANEKLFFGSGTQLSVL.

This clone came up a few times. The rearrangement uses TRBV2 and TRBJ1-6; 8 positions match TRBD1. This CDR3 is built from 14 residues. Germline V lookup: CDR1 SNHLY, CDR2 FYNNEI. The V and J ends lost 7 bases and 9 bases, in that order; junction bases with no gene match: 8. CDR3 residues: CASTDRGFSSPLHF. CDR3 sequence (DNA): TGTGCCAGCACCGACAGGGGCTTTAGTTCACCCCTCCACTTT.

This rearrangement joins TRBV27 to TRBJ1-1; tentatively, D is TRBD1 (5 bases). CDR3 length: 16 residues. Germline assignment: CDR1 MNHEY and CDR2 SMNVEV (reference sequence). The V and J ends lost 5 bases and 0 bases respectively, with 16 bases between them. The CDR3 nucleotides read TGTGCCAGCAGTGTCCGGGGGGGAGCGATGAACACTGAAGCTTTCTTT. It is translated as CASSVRGGAMNTEAFF.

The rearrangement links TRBV9 to TRBJ2-1, with a weak D call TRBD2 (7 bases). The V end lost 3 bases, the J end lost 7 bases, and 14 bases lay between the germline ends. This CDR3 comprises 14 residues. Germline loops: CDR1 SGDLS, CDR2 YYNGEE. The CDR3 protein is CASSAGGGQNEQFF. As DNA, the CDR3 is TGTGCCAGCAGCGCGGGCGGGGGCCAAAATGAGCAGTTCTTC.

This rearrangement joins TRBV6-2 or TRBV6-3 to TRBJ1-5; unclear D gene. CDR3 length: 14 amino acids. V lost 2 bases to trimming and J lost 5 bases, with 10 bases between them. The germline V gene encodes CDR1 MNHEY and CDR2 SVGEGT. CDR3: CASSYRRDYQPQHF. In DNA, the CDR3 is TGTGCCAGCAGTTACAGGCGGGATTATCAGCCCCAGCATTTT.

This clone was seen only a few times. V gene TRBV2 combines with J gene TRBJ2-2; 10 nucleotides align to TRBD1. Germline lookup yields CDR1 SNHLY and CDR2 FYNNEI. The V and J ends lost 4 bases and 4 bases, in that order; junction bases with no gene match: 3. This CDR3 contains 15 residues. CDR3 in DNA: TGTGCCAGCAGTGGTCGGACAGGGGGCACCGGGGAGCTGTTTTTT. Protein sequence: CASSGRTGGTGELFF.

This chain joins TRBV9 and TRBJ1-1, with D uncertain. This CDR3 region has 14 residues. Trimming took off 3 bases at V and 1 base at J, with 10 bases between the two ends. Germline V lookup: CDR1 SGDLS, CDR2 YYNGEE. The CDR3 here is CASSASLANTEAFF. As DNA, the CDR3 is TGTGCCAGCAGCGCCTCACTCGCGAACACTGAAGCTTTCTTT.

The genes are TRBV3-1 (or the pseudogene TRBV3-2) and TRBJ2-1; 11 positions agree with TRBD1. The CDR3 sequence is 15 residues long. Germline trimming cut 4 bases from V and 4 bases from J; bases unmatched to any gene: 3. Germline V gene lookup returns CDR1 LGHDT and CDR2 YNNKEL (reference sequence). In DNA form, the CDR3 reads TGTGCCAGCAGCCGAGGGACAGGGGGATACAATGAGCAGTTCTTC. This codes for CASSRGTGGYNEQFF.

The chain combines TRBV11-2 with TRBJ2-6; no clear D. This CDR3 region has 15 residues. In germline, CDR1 is SGHAT, CDR2 FQNNGV. V was cut by 3 bases and J by 0 bases, with 6 bases left in between. The CDR3 nucleotides are TGTGCCAGCAGCTTCCAGATCTCTGGGGCCAACGTCCTGACTTTC. Encoded protein: CASSFQISGANVLTF.

This CDR3 reads CATSRPWTSGGTDTQYF. CDR3 sequence (DNA): TGTGCCACCAGCAGACCTTGGACTAGCGGGGGCACAGATACGCAGTATTTT. V usage is TRBV15 and J usage is TRBJ2-3; 12 nucleotides match TRBD2. V gave up 2 bases and J gave up 1 base; unmatched junction bases: 4. The CDR3 totals 17 residues. The germline CDR1 and CDR2 sequences are LNHNV and YYDKDF (reference sequence). Drawing the rest from reference TRBV15 and TRBJ2-3, the complete variable domain is DAMVIQNPRYQVTQFGKPVTLSCSQTLNHNVMYWYQQKSSQAPKLLFHYYDKDFNNEADTPDNFQSRRPNTSFCFLDIRSPGLGDTAMYLCATSRPWTSGGTDTQYFGPGTRLTVL.

J is TRBJ2-7 and V is TRBV7-8; 10 bases match TRBD2. V lost 5 bases, J lost 0 bases, and 7 bases stayed unmatched. Looked up from germline, CDR1 is SGHVS and CDR2 is FQNEAQ. The CDR3 contains 16 residues. The CDR3 loop is CASSPGTSVYSYEQYF. In DNA form, the CDR3 reads TGTGCCAGCAGCCCAGGGACTAGCGTTTACTCCTACGAGCAGTACTTC.

The chain recombines TRBV6-5 with TRBJ1-1; 11 bases map to TRBD1. With V trimmed by 6 bases and J by 5 bases, 5 bases remained unmatched. This CDR3 comprises 14 residues. Germline V gives CDR1 MNHEY, CDR2 SVGAGI. The CDR3 DNA is TGTGCCAGCAGCTGGGACAGGGGGGGTACTGAAGCTTTCTTT. Its protein product is CASSWDRGGTEAFF.

This chain connects TRBV2 to TRBJ1-6; TRBD1 aligns across 8 bases. From germline, CDR1 is SNHLY and CDR2 FYNNEI. With 3 bases clipped from V and 9 bases from J, the junction kept 7 bases outside the gene matches. The CDR3 spans 15 residues. The CDR3 coding sequence is TGTGCCAGCAGTGACTCTGGACAGGGAGTTTCACCCCTCCACTTT. Its translation is CASSDSGQGVSPLHF. The full variable domain, with the rest looked up from reference TRBV2 and TRBJ1-6, is EPEVTQTPSHQVTQMGQEVILRCVPISNHLYFYWYRQILGQKVEFLVSFYNNEISEKSEIFDDQFSVERPDGSNFTLKIRSTKLEDSAMYFCASSDSGQGVSPLHFGNGTRLTVT.

The chain joins TRBV5-4 to TRBJ2-1, with D perhaps matching TRBD2 (6 bases). CDR3 length: 15 residues. The germline gives CDR1 SGHNT, CDR2 YYREEE (reference sequence). Trimming removed 1 base from V and 9 bases from J, with 17 bases in between. The CDR3 DNA reads as TGTGCCAGCAGCTTGCCGGGGGACCCCGGGCCTGAGCAGTTCTTC. Translating it yields CASSLPGDPGPEQFF.

On this clone itself: The same CDR3 is also encoded by other DNA sequences in this sample. This chain uses TRBV5-1 with TRBJ1-1; D not resolved. V was trimmed by 0 bases and J by 1 base, leaving 10 bases between them. The CDR3 loop spans 15 amino acids. Germline CDR1 reads SGHRS; CDR2 reads YFSETQ. The CDR3 coding sequence is TGCGCCAGCAGCTTGGGGCAAGGAGGGAACACTGAAGCTTTCTTT. Translating it yields CASSLGQGGNTEAFF.

The rearrangement links TRBV2 to TRBJ2-3; 9 nucleotides match TRBD1. V lost 2 bases, J lost 3 bases, and 3 bases stayed unmatched. The germline gives CDR1 SNHLY, CDR2 FYNNEI. This CDR3 contains 15 residues. This CDR3 reads CASSEWDRATDTQYF. Written as DNA, the CDR3 is TGTGCCAGCAGTGAATGGGACAGGGCGACAGATACGCAGTATTTT. The complete variable domain, with remaining parts taken from reference TRBV2 and TRBJ2-3, reads EPEVTQTPSHQVTQMGQEVILRCVPISNHLYFYWYRQILGQKVEFLVSFYNNEISEKSEIFDDQFSVERPDGSNFTLKIRSTKLEDSAMYFCASSEWDRATDTQYFGPGTRLTVL.

The J gene is TRBJ2-2, the V gene TRBV19; TRBD2 aligns across 7 bases. Germline CDR1 is LNHDA and CDR2 is SQIVND (reference sequence). Trimming took 7 bases from V and 1 from J; bases not matched to a gene: 3. This CDR3 has 14 amino acids. CDR3 sequence (DNA): TGTGCCAGTAAACGCGGGGGGAACACCGGGGAGCTGTTTTTT. Protein product: CASKRGGNTGELFF.

The chain's CDR3 is CASSVAAGGDQPQHF. CDR3 nucleotide sequence: TGTGCCAGCAGCGTAGCGGCAGGGGGAGATCAGCCCCAGCATTTT. The V call is TRBV9, the J call TRBJ1-5; 7 bases map to TRBD1. This CDR3 region has 15 residues. Germline CDR1 is SGDLS and CDR2 is YYNGEE. With V trimmed by 0 bases and J by 5 bases, 5 bases remained unmatched.

The chain combines TRBV14 with TRBJ1-1; 10 bases agree with TRBD1. Unmatched junction bases numbered 1, after V lost 2 bases and J lost 4 bases. Per germline, CDR1 SGHDN and CDR2 FVKESK. This CDR3 has 14 residues. CDR3 in amino acids: CASSQRTGGTEAFF. CDR3 bases: TGTGCCAGCAGCCAACGGACAGGGGGCACTGAAGCTTTCTTT. The whole variable domain, filled in from reference TRBV14 and TRBJ1-1, reads EAGVTQFPSHSVIEKGQTVTLRCDPISGHDNLYWYRRVMGKEIKFLLHFVKESKQDESGMPNNRFLAERTGGTYSTLKVQPAELEDSGVYFCASSQRTGGTEAFFGQGTRLTVV.

This clone was detected only once. The chain links TRBV7-2 to TRBJ2-3; unclear D gene. This CDR3 is built from 13 residues. V lost 6 bases and J lost 1, with 8 bases in between. Germline CDR1 SGHTA, CDR2 FQGNSA. The CDR3 coding sequence is TGTGCCAGCAGAATAGTCGGCACAGATACGCAGTATTTT. It specifies CASRIVGTDTQYF. The whole variable domain, filled in from reference TRBV7-2 and TRBJ2-3, reads GAGVSQSPSNKVTEKGKDVELRCDPISGHTALYWYRQSLGQGLEFLIYFQGNSAPDKSGLPSDRFSAERTGGSVSTLTIQRTQQEDSAVYLCASRIVGTDTQYFGPGTRLTVL.

The chain is built from TRBV5-5 and TRBJ1-2; no firm D call. Germline-derived CDR1 and CDR2 are SGHKS and YYEKEE (reference sequence). With 1 base removed from V and 6 bases from J, the gap between germline ends came to 10 bases. The CDR3 is 13 amino acids. CDR3 loop: CASSLPYSDGYTF. CDR3 coding DNA: TGTGCCAGCAGCTTGCCGTACTCTGATGGCTACACCTTC.